These 3 T cell receptor beta chains were sequenced from one sample in a study of T-cell reconstitution after alpha-beta-depleted transplantation in children. Unique molecular identifiers were incorporated when the TCRbeta library was constructed. Via MiXCR, TCRdb re-called the PCR reads, giving one row per CDR3 protein. In the table there are 500,000 to 650,000 distinct CDR3 sequences, about an eighth of which are singletons. The sequenced sample was PBMCs, mostly from graft donor cells, obtained 360 days after TCRalphabeta/CD19-depleted stem cell transplant. Receptors were obtained from a male patient under 18 who had a stem cell transplant for acute myeloid leukemia, so the T cells may come from the graft donor.

This sequence joins TRBV27 and TRBJ1-1, with 8 bases identical to TRBD1. Germline V gene data show CDR1 as MNHEY and CDR2 as SMNVEV (reference sequence). The CDR3 is made up of 16 amino acids. V shed 1 base, J shed 6 bases, and the junction held 10 bases outside the gene matches. CDR3 sequence: CASSLFWGQAEAEAFF. The CDR3 bases are TGTGCCAGCAGTTTATTCTGGGGACAGGCAGAGGCTGAAGCTTTCTTT.

The CDR3 loop is CICVGYNEQFF. CDR3 coding DNA: TGCATCTGCGTGGGCTACAATGAGCAGTTCTTC. The chain uses TRBV29-1 and TRBJ2-1, with D hard to call. CDR3 length equals 11 residues. Looked up from germline, CDR1 is SQVTM and CDR2 is ANQGSEA.

Ten or more counts support this clonotype. The V call is TRBV29-1, the J call TRBJ1-1; D uncertain. Deletions cut 8 bases from V and 1 base from J, with 11 bases between. The germline CDR1 and CDR2 sequences are SQVTM and ANQGSEA. The CDR3 sequence is 12 residues long. The CDR3 DNA sequence: TGCAGCCCCCGGGGAGAGAACACTGAAGCTTTCTTT. It codes for CSPRGENTEAFF.